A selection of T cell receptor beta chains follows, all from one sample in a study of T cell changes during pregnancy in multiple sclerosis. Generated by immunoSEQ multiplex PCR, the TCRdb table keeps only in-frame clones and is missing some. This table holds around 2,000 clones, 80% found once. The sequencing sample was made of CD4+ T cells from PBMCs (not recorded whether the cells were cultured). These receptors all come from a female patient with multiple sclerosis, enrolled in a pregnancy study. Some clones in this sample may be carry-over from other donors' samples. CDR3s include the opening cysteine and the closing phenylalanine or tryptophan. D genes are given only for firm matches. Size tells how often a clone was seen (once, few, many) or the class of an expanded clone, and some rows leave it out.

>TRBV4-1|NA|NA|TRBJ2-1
CASSQVDMGFVYNEQFF
TGCGCCAGCAGCCAAGTTGATATGGGGTTTGTCTACAATGAGCAGTTCTTC
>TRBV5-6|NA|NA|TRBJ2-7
CASSDHPSSEQYF
TGTGCCAGCAGCGATCACCCTAGCTCCGAGCAGTACTTC
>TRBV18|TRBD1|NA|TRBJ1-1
CASSPVRATGALMNTEAFF
TGTGCCAGCTCACCAGTTCGCGCGACAGGGGCCCTGATGAACACTGAAGCTTTCTTT
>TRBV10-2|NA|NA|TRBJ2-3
CASSLKQSRTATQYF
TGCGCCAGCAGTCTGAAACAGAGTCGCACCGCTACGCAGTATTTT
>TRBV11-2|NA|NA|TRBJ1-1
CASYGGDPEAFF
TGTGCCAGCTATGGCGGGGACCCTGAAGCTTTCTTT
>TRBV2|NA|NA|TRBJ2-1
CASSEWATSSYNEQFF
TGTGCCAGCAGTGAATGGGCAACCAGCTCCTACAATGAGCAGTTCTTC
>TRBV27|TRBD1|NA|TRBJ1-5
CASSPTGGPQPQHF
TGTGCCAGCAGCCCCACAGGGGGGCCTCAGCCCCAGCATTTT
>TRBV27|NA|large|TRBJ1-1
CASSLMTSPTEAFF
TGTGCCAGCAGTTTAATGACATCCCCTACTGAAGCTTTCTTT
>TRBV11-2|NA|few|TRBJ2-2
CASSRNSANTGELFF
TGTGCCAGCAGCCGGAACTCCGCGAACACCGGGGAGCTGTTTTTT
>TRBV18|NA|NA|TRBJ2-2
CASSPGTPGELFF
TGTGCCAGCTCACCGGGGACGCCAGGGGAGCTGTTTTTT
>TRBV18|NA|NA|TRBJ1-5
CASSHNRDQPQHF
TGTGCCAGCTCACATAACAGGGATCAGCCCCAGCATTTT
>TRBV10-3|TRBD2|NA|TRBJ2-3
CAISPLGAGGTDTQYF
TGTGCCATCAGCCCTCTGGGAGCGGGGGGCACAGATACGCAGTATTTT
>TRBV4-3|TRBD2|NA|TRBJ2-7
CASSQDLGGGAYEQYF
TGCGCCAGCAGCCAAGATCTCGGCGGGGGGGCGTACGAGCAGTACTTC
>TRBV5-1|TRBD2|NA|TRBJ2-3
CASSVAGASTDTQYF
TGCGCCAGCAGCGTAGCGGGAGCTAGCACAGATACGCAGTATTTT
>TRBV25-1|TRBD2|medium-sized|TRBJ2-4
CASSDGTSGEAYIQYF
TGTGCCAGCAGTGACGGGACTAGCGGGGAAGCGTACATTCAGTACTTC
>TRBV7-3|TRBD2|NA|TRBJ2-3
CASSPSGRSDTQYF
TGTGCCAGCAGCCCTAGCGGGAGGTCGGATACGCAGTATTTT
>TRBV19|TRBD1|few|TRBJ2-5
CASSIQQGVGTQYF
TGTGCCAGTAGTATCCAGCAGGGGGTTGGGACCCAGTACTTC
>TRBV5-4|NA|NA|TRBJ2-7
CASSLIGKGEQYF
TGTGCCAGCAGCTTGATAGGTAAAGGCGAGCAGTACTTC
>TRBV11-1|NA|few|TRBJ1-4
CASSPDRTATNEKLFF
TGTGCCAGCAGCCCAGACAGGACAGCAACTAATGAAAAACTGTTTTTT
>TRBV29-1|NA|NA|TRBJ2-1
CSVLRSSSYNEQFF
TGCAGCGTTCTCAGGTCGAGCTCCTACAATGAGCAGTTCTTC
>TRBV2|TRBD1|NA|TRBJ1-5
CASSKHRDRGYRGNQPQHF
TGTGCCAGCAGTAAACACCGGGACAGGGGATATCGTGGCAATCAGCCCCAGCATTTT
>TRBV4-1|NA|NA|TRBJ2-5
CASSQAGVKETQYF
TGCGCCAGCAGCCAAGCGGGAGTGAAAGAGACCCAGTACTTC
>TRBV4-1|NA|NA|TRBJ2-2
CASQQGPGELFF
TGCGCCAGTCAACAGGGCCCCGGGGAGCTGTTTTTT
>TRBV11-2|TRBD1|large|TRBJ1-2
CASSPSTGTYGYTF
TGTGCCAGCAGCCCGTCGACAGGGACCTATGGCTACACCTTC
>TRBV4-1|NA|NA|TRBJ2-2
CASSPPLPEPGELFF
TGCGCCAGCAGCCCCCCCCTCCCGGAGCCCGGGGAGCTGTTTTTT
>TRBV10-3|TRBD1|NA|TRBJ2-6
CATLSGQVVSGANVLTF
TGTGCCACTCTATCGGGACAGGTCGTCTCGGGGGCCAACGTCCTGACTTTC
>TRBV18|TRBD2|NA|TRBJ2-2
CASSPRSSGSQTGELFF
TGTGCCAGCTCACCCCGCAGTAGCGGGAGTCAGACCGGGGAGCTGTTTTTT
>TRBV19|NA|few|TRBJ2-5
CASSMARAVGRQETQYF
TGTGCCAGTAGTATGGCTCGAGCAGTGGGACGACAAGAGACCCAGTACTTC
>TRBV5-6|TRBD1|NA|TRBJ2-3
CASSGGTGADTQYF
TGTGCCAGCAGCGGAGGGACAGGAGCAGATACGCAGTATTTT
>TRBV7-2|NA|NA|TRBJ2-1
CASRPGGIGWHEQFF
TGTGCCAGCAGGCCAGGTGGGATAGGTTGGCATGAGCAGTTCTTC
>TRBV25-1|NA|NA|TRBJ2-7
CASSDTRGRAIYEQYF
TGTGCCAGCAGTGATACTCGGGGTAGGGCGATCTACGAGCAGTACTTC
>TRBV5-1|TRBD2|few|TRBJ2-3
CASSLEFAGGTDTQYF
TGCGCCAGCAGCTTGGAATTTGCGGGAGGCACAGATACGCAGTATTTT
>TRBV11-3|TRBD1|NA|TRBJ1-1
CASSPTGSTEAFF
TGTGCCAGCAGTCCGACAGGGTCCACTGAAGCTTTCTTT
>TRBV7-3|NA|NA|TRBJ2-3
CAGTSTDTQYF
TGTGCCGGAACCAGCACAGATACGCAGTATTTT
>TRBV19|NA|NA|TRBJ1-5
CASSIVKGGDQPQHF
TGTGCCAGTAGTATAGTAAAGGGGGGGGATCAGCCCCAGCATTTT
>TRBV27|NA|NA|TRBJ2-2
CASKRGTGELFF
TGTGCCAGCAAAAGGGGTACCGGGGAGCTGTTTTTT
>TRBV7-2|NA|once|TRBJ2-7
CASSFRATEGNEQYF
TGTGCCAGCAGCTTCCGGGCCACCGAAGGGAACGAGCAGTACTTC
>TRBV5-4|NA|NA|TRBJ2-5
CASSPGGARETQYF
TGTGCCAGCAGCCCTGGAGGGGCTCGGGAGACCCAGTACTTC
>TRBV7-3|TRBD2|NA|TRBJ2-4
CASSLMAGDKNIQYF
TGTGCCAGCAGCTTAATGGCGGGGGATAAAAACATTCAGTACTTC
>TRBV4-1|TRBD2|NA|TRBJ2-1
CASSQGAGVFWGHEQFF
TGCGCCAGCAGCCAAGGGGCGGGAGTGTTCTGGGGCCATGAGCAGTTCTTC
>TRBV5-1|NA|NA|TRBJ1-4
CASSLGGGPNTNEKLFF
TGCGCCAGCAGCTTGGGGGGAGGGCCCAACACAAATGAAAAACTGTTTTTT
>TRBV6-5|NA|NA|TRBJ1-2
CASRTVRTVNYGYTF
TGTGCCAGCAGGACCGTCCGGACGGTTAACTATGGCTACACCTTC
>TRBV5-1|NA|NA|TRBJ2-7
CASSLERYEQYF
TGCGCCAGCAGCTTGGAGCGGTACGAGCAGTACTTC
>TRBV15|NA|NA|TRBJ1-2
CATSLLRRCGKIYGYTF
TGTGCCACCAGCCTTCTTCGAAGGTGTGGAAAGATCTATGGCTACACCTTC
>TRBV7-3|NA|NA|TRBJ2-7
CASSHGGYEDEQYF
TGTGCCAGCAGCCACGGAGGGTATGAGGACGAGCAGTACTTC
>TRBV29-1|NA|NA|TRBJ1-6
CSVVTGMSGPLHF
TGCAGCGTGGTTACAGGGATGTCGGGACCCCTCCACTTT
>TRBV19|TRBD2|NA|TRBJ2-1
CASRDFAGAYNEQFF
TGTGCCAGTAGGGATTTCGCGGGAGCCTACAATGAGCAGTTCTTC
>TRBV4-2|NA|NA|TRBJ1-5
CASSPQLSNQPQHF
TGTGCCAGCAGCCCCCAACTTTCCAATCAGCCCCAGCATTTT
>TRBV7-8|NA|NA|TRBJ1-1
CASSLTNSNTEAFF
TGTGCCAGCAGTTTAACCAACTCGAACACTGAAGCTTTCTTT
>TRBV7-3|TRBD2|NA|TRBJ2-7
CASSIAGGPYEQYF
TGTGCCAGCAGCATAGCGGGAGGGCCTTACGAGCAGTACTTC
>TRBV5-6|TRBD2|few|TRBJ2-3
CASSWGLAVTDTQYF
TGTGCCAGCAGCTGGGGACTAGCGGTCACAGATACGCAGTATTTT
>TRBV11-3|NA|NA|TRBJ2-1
CASSTLNSMGIPTKQFF
TGTGCCAGCAGCACCTTAAATTCAATGGGGATCCCGACTAAGCAGTTCTTC
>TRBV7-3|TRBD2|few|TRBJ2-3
CASSARTSGKDTQYF
TGTGCCAGCAGCGCCCGGACTAGCGGGAAAGATACGCAGTATTTT
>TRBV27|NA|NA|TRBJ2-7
CASSREPTKGYF
TGTGCCAGCAGTCGGGAGCCCACAAAAGGGTACTTC
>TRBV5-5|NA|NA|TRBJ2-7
CASSLGVLTYEQYF
TGTGCCAGCAGCTTGGGTGTGCTCACCTACGAGCAGTACTTC
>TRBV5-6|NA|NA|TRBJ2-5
CASSFGGRRAETQYF
TGTGCCAGCAGCTTTGGCGGCAGGCGGGCGGAGACCCAGTACTTC